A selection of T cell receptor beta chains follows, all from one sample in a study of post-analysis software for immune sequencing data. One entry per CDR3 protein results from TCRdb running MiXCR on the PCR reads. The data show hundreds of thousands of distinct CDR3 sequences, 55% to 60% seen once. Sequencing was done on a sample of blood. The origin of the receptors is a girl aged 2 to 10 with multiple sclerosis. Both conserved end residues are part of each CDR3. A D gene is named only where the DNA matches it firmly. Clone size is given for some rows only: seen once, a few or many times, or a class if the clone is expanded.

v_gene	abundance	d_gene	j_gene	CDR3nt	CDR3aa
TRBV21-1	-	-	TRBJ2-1	TGTGCCAGCAGCAAAGGAGACAGAATCAAAGAGACCCAGTTCTTC	CASSKGDRIKETQFF
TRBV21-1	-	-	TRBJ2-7	TGTGCCAGCAGCAAAGCGAGGCAGAACCCGAGCTACGAGCAGTACTTC	CASSKARQNPSYEQYF
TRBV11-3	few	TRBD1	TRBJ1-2	TGTGCCAGCAGCTTTGGGACAGGGTTTGGCTACACCTTC	CASSFGTGFGYTF
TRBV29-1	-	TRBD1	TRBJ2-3	TGCAGCGTTGAAGGGGACAGGGGCATGGATACGCAGTATTTT	CSVEGDRGMDTQYF
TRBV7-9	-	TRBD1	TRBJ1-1	TGTGCCAGCAGCACCGGACGGGACAGGGGTTACACTGAAGCTTTCTTT	CASSTGRDRGYTEAFF
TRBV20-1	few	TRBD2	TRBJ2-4	TGCAGTGCTAGGCCTAGCGGGGGCAAAAACATTCAGTACTTC	CSARPSGGKNIQYF
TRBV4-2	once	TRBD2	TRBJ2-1	TGTGCCAGCAGCCAAACAACTATGGGACTAGCGGGAGGTTTCGAGTTCTTC	CASSQTTMGLAGGFEFF
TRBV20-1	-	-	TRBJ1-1	TGCAGTGCTAAGGAGGGGGGCACTGAAGCTTTCTTT	CSAKEGGTEAFF
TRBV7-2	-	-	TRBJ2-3	TGTGCCAGCAGCTTAGAGGATGGCACAGATACGCAGTATTTT	CASSLEDGTDTQYF
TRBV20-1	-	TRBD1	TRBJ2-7	TGCAGTGCTAGGCCAGGGGGTTACTACGAGCAGTACTTC	CSARPGGYYEQYF
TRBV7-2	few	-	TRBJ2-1	TGTGCCAGCAGTTTGGGACGTCCATACAATGAGCAGTTCTTC	CASSLGRPYNEQFF
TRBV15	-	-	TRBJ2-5	TGTGCCACCAGCAGAGGTAGGGGAGAAGAGACCCAGTACTTC	CATSRGRGEETQYF
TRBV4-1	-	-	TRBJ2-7	TGCGCCAGCAGCCAAGATCGTGTTGGGCGCGAGCAGTACTTC	CASSQDRVGREQYF
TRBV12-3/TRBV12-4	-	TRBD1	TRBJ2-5	TGTGCCAGCCGACAGGGCCGGGAGACCCAGTACTTC	CASRQGRETQYF
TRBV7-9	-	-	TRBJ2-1	TGTGCCAGCAGCCCCCCAGTCCCCGCGATCAATGAGCAGTTCTTC	CASSPPVPAINEQFF
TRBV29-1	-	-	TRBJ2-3	TGCAGCGTTGTGAGTCCGGCGGGAGATACGCAGTATTTT	CSVVSPAGDTQYF
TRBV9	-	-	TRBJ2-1	TGTGCCAGCAGCGTAGGTAGCATGGTAGAGCAGTTCTTC	CASSVGSMVEQFF
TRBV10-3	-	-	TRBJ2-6	TGTGCCATAAACAGGGATCCCTCCTCTGGGGCCAACGTCCTGACTTTC	CAINRDPSSGANVLTF
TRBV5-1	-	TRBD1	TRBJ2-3	TGCGCCAGCAGCTTGGTTCAATTTCCCGGGACAGGGACAGATACGCAGTATTTT	CASSLVQFPGTGTDTQYF
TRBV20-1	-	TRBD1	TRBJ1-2	TGCAGAGACTTTAAACGGGACAGGAAACCTAACTATGGCTACACCTTC	CRDFKRDRKPNYGYTF
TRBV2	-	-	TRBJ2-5	TGTGCCAGCAGGGCTTTCCGGGATACTCAAGAGACCCAGTACTTC	CASRAFRDTQETQYF
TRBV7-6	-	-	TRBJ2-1	TGTGCCAGCAGCTTATTGAGCTCGGGGCCGAAATCCTCCTACAATGAGCAGTTCTTC	CASSLLSSGPKSSYNEQFF
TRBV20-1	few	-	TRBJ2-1	TGCAGTGCTAGAGATAGCGGCGCAATAAATGAGCGGTTCTTC	CSARDSGAINERFF
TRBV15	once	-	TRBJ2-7	TGTGCCACCAGCAGACAGGACGACCGGGACGAGCAGTACTTC	CATSRQDDRDEQYF
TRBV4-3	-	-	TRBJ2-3	TGCGCCAGCAGCCAAACCCAATCCGGCACAGATACGCAGTATTTT	CASSQTQSGTDTQYF
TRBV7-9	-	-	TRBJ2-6	TGTGCCAGCAGCTTCGACGTCCCGAGAGGGGCCAACGTCCTGACTTTC	CASSFDVPRGANVLTF
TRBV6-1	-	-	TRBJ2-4	TGTGCCAGCAGTGAACAGGCATATGACAAAAACATTCAGTACTTC	CASSEQAYDKNIQYF
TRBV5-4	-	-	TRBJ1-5	TGTGCCAGCAGCCGGGACGGGGGTAAGGGACAGCCCCAGCATTTT	CASSRDGGKGQPQHF
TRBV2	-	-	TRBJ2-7	TGTGCCAGCAGATCCGCACAGGCGAGCTCCTACGAGCAGTACTTC	CASRSAQASSYEQYF
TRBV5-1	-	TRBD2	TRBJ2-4	TGCGCCAGCAGCTTGGCCCCCCTAGCGGGAGGTACCAAAAACATTCAGTACTTC	CASSLAPLAGGTKNIQYF
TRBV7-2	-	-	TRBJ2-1	TGTGCCAGCAGCTTCGGGCTAGCAAGAGGCAATGAGCAGTTCTTC	CASSFGLARGNEQFF
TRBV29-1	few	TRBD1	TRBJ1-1	TGCAGCGTTGAAGATCTGACAGGGACCGGGAGCACTGAAGCTTTCTTT	CSVEDLTGTGSTEAFF
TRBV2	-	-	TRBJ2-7	TGTGCCAGCAGGGCCTCCGGGGGGCTGGTGAGTGTGCAGTACTTC	CASRASGGLVSVQYF
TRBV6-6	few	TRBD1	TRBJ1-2	TGTGCCAGCAGTTACGAGGGGGACAGGGGAAAGGGTGGCTACACCTTC	CASSYEGDRGKGGYTF
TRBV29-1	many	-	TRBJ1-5	TGCAGCGTCGCGGAGGGGGTCGATCAGCCCCAGCATTTT	CSVAEGVDQPQHF
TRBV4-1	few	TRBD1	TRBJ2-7	TGCGCCAGCACCCGGACCACAGGGGGAACCTACGAGCAGTACTTC	CASTRTTGGTYEQYF
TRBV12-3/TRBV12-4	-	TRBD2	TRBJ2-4	TGTGCCAGCAGTTCCGGGAGGACCAAAAACATTCAGTACTTC	CASSSGRTKNIQYF
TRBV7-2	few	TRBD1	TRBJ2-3	TGTGCCAGCAGCTTAGTTGTAGGGGGCGATACGCAGTATTTT	CASSLVVGGDTQYF
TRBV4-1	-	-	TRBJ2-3	TGCGCCAGCAGCCCCCGTAGGGTTTTGGGGACAGATACGCAGTATTTT	CASSPRRVLGTDTQYF
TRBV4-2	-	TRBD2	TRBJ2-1	TGTGCCAGCAGCCAAGAAACTGGGACTAGCGGGTATGAGCAGTTCTTC	CASSQETGTSGYEQFF
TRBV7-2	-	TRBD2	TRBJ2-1	TGTGCCAGCAGCTTCAGGAGCGGGGGGTACAATGAGCAGTTCTTC	CASSFRSGGYNEQFF
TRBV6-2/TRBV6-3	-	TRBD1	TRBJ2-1	TGTGCCAGCAGCGGGACAGGGCAGAGGTATGAGCAGTTCTTC	CASSGTGQRYEQFF
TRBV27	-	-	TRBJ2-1	TGTGCCAGCAGTTCGCGTAGGACCTCCTACAATGAGCAGTTCTTC	CASSSRRTSYNEQFF
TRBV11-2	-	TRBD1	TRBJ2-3	TGTGCCAGCAGCTCATACAGGGGGCCCTATCGCACAGATACGCAGTATTTT	CASSSYRGPYRTDTQYF
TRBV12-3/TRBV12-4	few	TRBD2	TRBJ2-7	TGTGCCAGCAGTTTAGCCCGGACTAGCTTCTACGAGCAGTACTTC	CASSLARTSFYEQYF
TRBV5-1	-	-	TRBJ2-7	TGCGCCAGCAGCTTGTCGGGGGAGGCCTACGAGCAGTACTTC	CASSLSGEAYEQYF
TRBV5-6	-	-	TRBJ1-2	TGTGCCAGCAGCTTGTTTCGTGAGGCTGGCTATGGCTACACCTTC	CASSLFREAGYGYTF
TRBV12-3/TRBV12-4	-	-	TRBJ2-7	TGTGCCAGCAGTGTCGGGACACCGTCCTACGAGCAGTACTTC	CASSVGTPSYEQYF
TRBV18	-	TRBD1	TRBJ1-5	TGTGCCAGCTCCAGGGGGTCGGAACAGCCCCAGCATTTT	CASSRGSEQPQHF